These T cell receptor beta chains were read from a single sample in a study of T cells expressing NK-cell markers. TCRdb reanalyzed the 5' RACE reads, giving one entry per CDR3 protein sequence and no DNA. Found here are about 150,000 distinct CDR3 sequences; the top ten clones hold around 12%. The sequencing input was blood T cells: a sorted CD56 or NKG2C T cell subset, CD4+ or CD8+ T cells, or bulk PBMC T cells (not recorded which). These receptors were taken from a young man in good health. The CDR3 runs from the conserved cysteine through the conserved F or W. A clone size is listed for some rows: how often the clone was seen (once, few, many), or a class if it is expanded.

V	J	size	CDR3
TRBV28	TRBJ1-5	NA	CASNSGLLSNQPQHF
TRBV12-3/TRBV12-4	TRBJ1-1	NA	CASSARTVNTEAFF
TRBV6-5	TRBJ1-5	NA	CASSYGGNQPQHF
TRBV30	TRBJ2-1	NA	CACHTSGEQFF
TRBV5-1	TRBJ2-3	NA	CASSWGLATPVSTDTQYF
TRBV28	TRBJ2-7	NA	CASSSGTVNYEQYF
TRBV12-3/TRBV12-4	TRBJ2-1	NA	CASSLLTDPEQFF
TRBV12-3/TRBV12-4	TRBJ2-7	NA	CASAEGSYEQYF
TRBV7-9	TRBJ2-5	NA	CASSLIAGSETQYF
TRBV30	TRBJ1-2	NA	CAWSAEGGYTF
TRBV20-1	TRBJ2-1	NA	CSASSAEEAYNEQFF
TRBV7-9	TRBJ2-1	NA	CASSPPPGQVVNEQFF
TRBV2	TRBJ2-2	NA	CATQRAGELFF
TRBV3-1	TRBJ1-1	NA	CASSQGLAVNTEAFF
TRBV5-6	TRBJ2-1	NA	CASRTELEHYNEQFF
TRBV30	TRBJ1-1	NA	CAWTPWVSDTEAFF
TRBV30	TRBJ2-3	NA	CAWSEGTSPTDTQYF
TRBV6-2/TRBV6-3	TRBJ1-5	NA	CASSYLGQGDQPQHF
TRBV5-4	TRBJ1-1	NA	CASSLDLGDRSFVYTEAFF
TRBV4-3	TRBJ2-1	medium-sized	CASSQGRGYNEQFF
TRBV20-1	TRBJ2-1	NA	CSARDLVRASYNEQFF
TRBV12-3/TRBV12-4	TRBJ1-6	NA	CASSFVSGDGSPLHF
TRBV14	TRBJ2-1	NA	CASSQEAGYNEQFF
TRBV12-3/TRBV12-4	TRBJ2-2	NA	CASSSRLAGGPGELFF
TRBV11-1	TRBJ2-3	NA	CASRTSWASGRPSTDTQYF
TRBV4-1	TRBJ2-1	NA	CASSHPESGSPLPDSYNEQFF
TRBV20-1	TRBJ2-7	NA	CSAKNPLAGLQLYEQYF
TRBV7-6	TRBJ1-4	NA	CASSPSGLVATNEKLFF
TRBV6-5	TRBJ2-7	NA	CASSYEGQNNYEQYF
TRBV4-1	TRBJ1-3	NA	CASSPSRGSGGNTIYF
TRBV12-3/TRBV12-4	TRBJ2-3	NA	CASSPGLVADTQYF
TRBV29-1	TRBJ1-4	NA	CSVEEEDRASNEKLFF
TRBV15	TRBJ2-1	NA	CATSRTSATTNEQFF
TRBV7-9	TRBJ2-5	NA	CASSRRTSGVGTQYF
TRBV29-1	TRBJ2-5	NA	CSVGTVPQETQYF
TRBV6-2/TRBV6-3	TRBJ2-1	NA	CASSSRGGGRNEQFF
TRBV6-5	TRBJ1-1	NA	CASSYSSTANTEAFF
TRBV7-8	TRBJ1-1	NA	CASSLDRGGDTEAFF
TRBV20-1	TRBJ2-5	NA	CSPRSLETQYF
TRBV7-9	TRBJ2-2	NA	CASSLAARVTGELFF
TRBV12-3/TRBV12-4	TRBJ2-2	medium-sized	CASSWGANTGELFF
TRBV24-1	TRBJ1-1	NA	CATRPAGAGGNTEAFF
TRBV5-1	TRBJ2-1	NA	CASSSGEGRVEQFF
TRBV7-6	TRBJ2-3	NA	CASRPSLTGGTDTQYF
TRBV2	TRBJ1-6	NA	CASSEAGVQLNNSPLHF
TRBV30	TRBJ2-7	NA	CAWSDDRGRLNEQYF
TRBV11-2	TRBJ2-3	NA	CASSLDRLELAVSTDTQYF
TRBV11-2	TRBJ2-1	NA	CASSSLGLAGERSYNEQFF
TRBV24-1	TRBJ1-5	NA	CATSVGNQPQHF
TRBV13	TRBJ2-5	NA	CASSLRGFRETQYF
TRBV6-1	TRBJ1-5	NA	CASILGQGPSNQPQHF
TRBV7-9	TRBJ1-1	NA	CASSFDRASEAFF
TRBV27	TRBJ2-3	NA	CATHGPSGGTDTQYF
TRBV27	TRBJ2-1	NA	CASRRESVNNEQFF
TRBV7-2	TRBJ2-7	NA	CASSWGLRLDEQYF
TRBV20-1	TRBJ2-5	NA	CSASPRRQTPIQETQYF
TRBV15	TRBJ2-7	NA	CATSRDRIRGAYEQYF
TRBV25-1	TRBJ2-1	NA	CASSELGGYEQFF
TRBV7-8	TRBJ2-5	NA	CASSPARDRVLETQYF
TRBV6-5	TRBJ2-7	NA	CASSYKRGTYEQYF